The T cell receptor beta chain under discussion was sequenced for a study of Ad26.COV2.S vaccination and SARS-CoV-2 variants (dated by TCRdb to the early 2020s). Context from the whole study: Vaccine-arm donors came from COV1001, a multicentre, randomized, double-blind, placebo-controlled phase I-IIa trial of Ad26.COV2.S in healthy adults. Trial participants were randomized into five groups of five, in which low-dose or high-dose Ad26.COV2.S was given once or twice, or placebo was given on both occasions. Ad26.COV2.S was given intramuscularly at 5x10^10 or 1x10^11 viral particles, as a single shot or as two shots 56 days apart. TCRbeta repertoire sequencing served as the tool for gauging how specific and how broad the SARS-CoV-2-reactive T cell receptors were following Ad26.COV2.S vaccination. The TCR-sequenced set comprised approximately 32 samples: some 20 Ad26.COV2.S vaccine recipients, 5 placebo recipients and 8 SARS-CoV-2 convalescent individuals. Investigators did not know the trial group allocation while performing experiments and assessing outcomes. Points the paper makes about the study in general: Substantial breadth of spike-specific CD8+ and CD4+ T cell responses was reported after vaccination. Non-spike TCR breadth was comparable between vaccine and placebo recipients, consistent with the vaccine containing only spike. The study was not powered for comparison of responses between vaccine doses or regimens. Higher spike-specific TCR breadth was observed in Ad26.COV2.S recipients than in placebo recipients (P = 0.0014). The authors noted that total T cell responses may have been underestimated by the TCR breadth and depth analyses.

Its CDR3 holds 12 amino acids, cysteine through phenylalanine. Only CDR3 DNA remains: 36 bases, in frame from the first base. According to the germline V gene (reference sequence), CDR1 reads WNHNN and CDR2 reads SYGVQD. Deletion took 5 bases off V and 5 bases off J, with a span of 10 bases between the germline ends. TCRbeta CDR3 regions were sequenced with the immunoSEQ Assay. After extraction, genomic DNA underwent amplification by bias-controlled multiplex PCR, followed by high-throughput sequencing. Per the source publication's procedure: To quantify the absolute abundance of each unique TCRbeta CDR3 region, sequences were collapsed and filtered. T cell fraction was estimated by normalizing TCRbeta template counts to usable DNA, which was measured by amplifying reference genes present in all nucleated cells. Repertoire TCRs were annotated as SARS-CoV-2-specific when V gene, CDR3 amino acid sequence and J gene were exactly matched to a known reactive TCR set. The reference SARS-CoV-2 TCR set was derived from MIRA and filtered for enrichment in COVID-19-positive ImmuneCODE repertoires, a step that removed public or cross-reactive TCRs. Based on the MIRA antigens, annotated TCRs were further analysed at the level of specific ORF or position within ORF. Depth was the summed frequency of annotated unique rearrangements, while breadth was defined as annotated unique rearrangements over total unique productive rearrangements. Two-sided Wilcoxon rank-sum tests were applied when comparing TCR breadth between groups. TCRdb took over this immuneACCESS table, retaining in-frame rearrangements with V and J assigned. Such tables are incomplete; in checked studies, under half of the missing clones stem from an unresolved V gene, and the remainder is unexplained. That table gives V, J and clone size, and the DNA gave D and trimming. Within this sample are some 410,000 clones, with roughly 90% of them counted one time only. The ten largest clones add up to about 1.7% of the sample.

What the treatment or condition label conveys for this sample: roughly 18 received Ad26.COV2.S at low or high dose, single or two shots; 5 received placebo; per-sample allocation not given. For vaccine and placebo recipients, the sequenced repertoires came from samples collected on day 63 after the first injection. Between 29 July and 7 August 2020, Cohort 1b enrolled some 25 adults aged 18-55 years at one site in Boston, USA. Ad26.COV2.S consisted of a replication-incompetent adenovirus type 26 vector by which a prefusion-stabilized SARS-CoV-2 spike protein from the original Wuhan strain was expressed. Turning to this clone: Its antigen is unknown. Nothing much larger sits one base from this clone, and base qualities are not available.

Here the chain combines TRBV10-1 and TRBJ2-7, with the D assignment possibly TRBD1 or TRBD2, given 5 matching bases for each. This material consisted of peripheral blood, taken in a trial of Ad26.COV2.S vaccine versus placebo. The source is a person aged 18-60 years who received the Ad26.COV2.S COVID-19 vaccine or a placebo. The CDR3 reads CASSSMGDEQYF. The DNA is TGCGCCAGCAGTTCCATGGGGGACGAGCAGTACTTC.